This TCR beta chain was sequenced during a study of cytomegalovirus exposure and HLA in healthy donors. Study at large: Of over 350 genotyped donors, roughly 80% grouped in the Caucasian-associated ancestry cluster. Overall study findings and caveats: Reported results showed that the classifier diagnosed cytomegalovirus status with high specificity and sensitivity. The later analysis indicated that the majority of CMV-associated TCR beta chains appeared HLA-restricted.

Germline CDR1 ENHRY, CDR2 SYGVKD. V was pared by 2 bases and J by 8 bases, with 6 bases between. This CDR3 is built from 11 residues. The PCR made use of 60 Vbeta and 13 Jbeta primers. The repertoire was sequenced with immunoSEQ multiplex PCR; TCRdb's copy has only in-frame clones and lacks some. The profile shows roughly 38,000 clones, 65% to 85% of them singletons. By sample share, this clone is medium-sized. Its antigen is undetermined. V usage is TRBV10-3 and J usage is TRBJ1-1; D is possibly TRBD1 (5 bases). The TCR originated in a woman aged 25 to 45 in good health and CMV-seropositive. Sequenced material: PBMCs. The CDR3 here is CAISETGEAFF. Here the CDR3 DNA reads TGTGCCATCAGTGAGACAGGCGAAGCTTTCTTT.